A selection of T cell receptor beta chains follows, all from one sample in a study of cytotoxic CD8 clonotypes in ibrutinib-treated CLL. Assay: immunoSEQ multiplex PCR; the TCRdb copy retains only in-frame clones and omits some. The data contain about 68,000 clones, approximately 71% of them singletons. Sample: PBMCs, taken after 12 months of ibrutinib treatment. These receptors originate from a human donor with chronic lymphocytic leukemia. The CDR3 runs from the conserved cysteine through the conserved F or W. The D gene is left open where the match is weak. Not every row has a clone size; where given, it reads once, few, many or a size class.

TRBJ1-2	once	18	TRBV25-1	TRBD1	CASSEERQGIGINYGYTF	TGTGCCAGCAGTGAAGAGCGACAGGGGATAGGTATTAACTATGGCTACACCTTC
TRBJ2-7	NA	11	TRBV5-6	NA	CASSSSYEQYF	TGTGCCAGCAGCTCCAGCTACGAGCAGTACTTC
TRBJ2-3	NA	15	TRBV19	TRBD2	CASSITSGGTDTQYF	TGTGCCAGTAGTATTACTAGCGGCGGCACAGATACGCAGTATTTT
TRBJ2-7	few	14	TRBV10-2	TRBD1	CASRGTGPNYEQYF	TGCGCCAGCAGGGGGACAGGGCCAAATTACGAGCAGTACTTC
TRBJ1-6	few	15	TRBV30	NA	CAWKLNYLDNSPLHF	TGTGCCTGGAAGTTGAACTACCTAGATAATTCACCCCTCCACTTT
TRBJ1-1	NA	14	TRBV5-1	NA	CASSLEAGVTEAFF	TGCGCCAGCAGCTTGGAAGCGGGAGTAACTGAAGCTTTCTTT
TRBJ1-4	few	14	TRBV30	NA	CAWGDDSTNEKLFF	TGTGCCTGGGGTGATGACAGCACTAATGAAAAACTGTTTTTT
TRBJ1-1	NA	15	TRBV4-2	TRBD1	CASSPLQGTNTEAFF	TGTGCCAGCAGCCCCCTACAGGGGACTAACACTGAAGCTTTCTTT
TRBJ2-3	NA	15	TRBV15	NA	CATSRDSTSGDTQYF	TGTGCCACCAGCAGAGATAGTACATCCGGAGATACGCAGTATTTT
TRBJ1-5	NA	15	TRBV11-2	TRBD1	CASSQGTGRNQPQHF	TGTGCCAGCAGCCAGGGGACAGGGCGCAATCAGCCCCAGCATTTT
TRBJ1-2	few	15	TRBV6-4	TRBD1	CASSDSGQGNGGYTF	TGTGCCAGCAGTGACTCTGGACAGGGGAATGGTGGCTACACCTTC
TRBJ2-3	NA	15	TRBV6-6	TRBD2	CASSPGTSGADTQYF	TGTGCCAGCAGTCCCGGGACTAGCGGGGCAGATACGCAGTATTTT
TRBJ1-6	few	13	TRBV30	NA	CAWSTGLNSPLHF	TGTGCCTGGAGTACGGGCCTTAATTCACCCCTCCACTTT
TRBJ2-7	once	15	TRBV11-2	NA	CASSLSLDSSYEQYF	TGTGCCAGCAGCCTTTCATTGGACAGTTCCTACGAGCAGTACTTC
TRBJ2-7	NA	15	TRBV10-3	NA	CAISEDGPSTYEQYF	TGTGCCATCAGTGAGGACGGACCCTCCACCTACGAGCAGTACTTC
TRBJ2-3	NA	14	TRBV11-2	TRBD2	CASSGAGGTDTQYF	TGTGCCAGCAGCGGAGCGGGGGGCACAGATACGCAGTATTTT
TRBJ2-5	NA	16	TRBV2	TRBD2	CASRKTSGGAQETQYF	TGTGCCAGCAGAAAGACTAGCGGGGGGGCACAAGAGACCCAGTACTTC
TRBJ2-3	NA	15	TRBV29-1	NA	CSAEGGSKSTDTQYF	TGCAGCGCCGAGGGGGGAAGCAAGAGCACAGATACGCAGTATTTT
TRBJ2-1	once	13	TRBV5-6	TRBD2	CASSGTSGVKQFF	TGTGCCAGCTCCGGGACTAGCGGGGTTAAGCAGTTCTTC
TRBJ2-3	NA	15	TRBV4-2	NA	CASSQDRAAEDTQYF	TGTGCCAGCAGCCAAGATCGGGCAGCAGAAGATACGCAGTATTTT
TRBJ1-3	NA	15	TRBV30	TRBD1	CAWRTTGSSGNTIYF	TGTGCCTGGAGGACGACAGGGAGCTCTGGAAACACCATATATTTT
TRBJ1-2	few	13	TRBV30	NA	CAWRKGSSHGYTF	TGTGCCTGGAGAAAGGGGTCATCCCATGGCTACACCTTC
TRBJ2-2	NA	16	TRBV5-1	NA	CASSLVANSNTGELFF	TGCGCCAGCAGCTTGGTCGCAAATTCGAACACCGGGGAGCTGTTTTTT
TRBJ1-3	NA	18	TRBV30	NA	CAWSVSLAGWKIGNTIYF	TGTGCCTGGAGTGTAAGTCTTGCAGGGTGGAAGATTGGAAACACCATATATTTT
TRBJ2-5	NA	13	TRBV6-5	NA	CASSYGNQETQYF	TGTGCCAGCAGTTACGGCAACCAAGAGACCCAGTACTTC
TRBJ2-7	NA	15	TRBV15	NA	CATSRDSGQAYEQYF	TGTGCCACCAGCAGAGATTCGGGACAAGCCTACGAGCAGTACTTC
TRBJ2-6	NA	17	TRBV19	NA	CASSIDPPGAGANVLTF	TGTGCCAGTAGTATAGATCCTCCAGGGGCTGGGGCCAACGTCCTGACTTTC
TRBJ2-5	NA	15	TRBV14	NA	CASSQLGTWQETQYF	TGTGCCAGCAGCCAACTCGGGACTTGGCAAGAGACCCAGTACTTC
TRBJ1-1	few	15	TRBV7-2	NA	CASSLVAGDRTEAFF	TGTGCCAGCAGCTTAGTGGCCGGGGATAGGACTGAAGCTTTCTTT
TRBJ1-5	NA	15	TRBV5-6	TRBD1	CASSRGTGENQPQHF	TGTGCCAGCAGCCGCGGGACAGGGGAAAATCAGCCCCAGCATTTT
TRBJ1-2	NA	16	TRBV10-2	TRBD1	CASSESGTGWDYGYTF	TGCGCCAGCAGTGAGTCCGGGACAGGTTGGGACTATGGCTACACCTTC
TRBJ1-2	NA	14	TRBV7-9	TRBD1	CASSIGQVGGGYTF	TGTGCCAGCAGCATCGGACAGGTGGGCGGTGGCTACACCTTC
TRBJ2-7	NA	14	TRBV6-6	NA	CASSAGYNSYEQYF	TGTGCCAGCAGCGCCGGGTATAATTCCTACGAGCAGTACTTC
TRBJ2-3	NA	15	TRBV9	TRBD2	CASSVSSGVTDTQYF	TGTGCCAGCAGCGTTTCTAGCGGGGTCACAGATACGCAGTATTTT
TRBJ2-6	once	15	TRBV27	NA	CASSPRLSGANVLTF	TGTGCCAGCAGTCCGCGGCTCTCTGGGGCCAACGTCCTGACTTTC
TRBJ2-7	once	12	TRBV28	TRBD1	CATGTGGTEQYF	TGTGCCACCGGGACAGGGGGCACCGAGCAGTACTTC
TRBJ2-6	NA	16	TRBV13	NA	CASSLAGSSGANVLTF	TGTGCCAGCAGCTTAGCGGGCTCCTCTGGGGCCAACGTCCTGACTTTC
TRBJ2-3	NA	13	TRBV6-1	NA	CASITVLTDTQYF	TGTGCCAGCATTACGGTGCTCACAGATACGCAGTATTTT
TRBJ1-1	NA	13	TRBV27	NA	CASSTSRVTEAFF	TGTGCCAGCAGTACTTCAAGGGTCACTGAAGCTTTCTTT
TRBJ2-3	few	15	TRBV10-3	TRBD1	CAISLGTESTDTQYF	TGTGCCATCAGCCTCGGGACAGAGAGCACAGATACGCAGTATTTT
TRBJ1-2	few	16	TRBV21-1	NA	CASSKAGGDIIYGYTF	TGTGCCAGCAGCAAAGCAGGCGGGGACATCATCTATGGCTACACCTTC
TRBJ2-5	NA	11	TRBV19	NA	CASSTKETQYF	TGTGCCAGTAGTACGAAAGAGACCCAGTACTTC
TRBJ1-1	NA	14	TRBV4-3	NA	CASSPRLSGTEAFF	TGCGCCAGCAGCCCCAGGTTAAGCGGCACTGAAGCTTTCTTT
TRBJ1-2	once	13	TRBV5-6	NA	CASSLGAPYGYTF	TGTGCCAGCAGCTTGGGGGCACCCTATGGCTACACCTTC
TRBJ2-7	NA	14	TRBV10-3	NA	CAISESEKLYEQYF	TGTGCCATCAGTGAGTCGGAGAAACTCTACGAGCAGTACTTC
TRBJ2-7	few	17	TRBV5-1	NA	CASSHSTTGDSTYEQYF	TGCGCCAGCAGCCACTCAACAACAGGGGACTCCACCTACGAGCAGTACTTC
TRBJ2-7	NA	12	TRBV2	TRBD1	CASSRGLHEQYF	TGTGCCAGCAGCAGGGGGCTCCACGAGCAGTACTTC
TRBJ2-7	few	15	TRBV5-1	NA	CASSFLAGNSYEQYF	TGCGCCAGCAGCTTTCTGGCAGGGAACTCCTACGAGCAGTACTTC
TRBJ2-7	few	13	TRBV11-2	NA	CASSLSQNNEQYF	TGTGCCAGCAGCTTAAGCCAGAACAACGAGCAGTACTTC